The rows below give T cell receptor beta chains drawn from one sample of a study of CD8 T cells in ankylosing spondylitis. TCRdb redid the calling of the 5' RACE reads with MiXCR, one entry per CDR3 protein. The sample shows about 120,000 distinct CDR3 sequences, roughly 13% of them seen only once. Input material: blood, either unsorted or a sorted T cell fraction (not recorded which). These receptors were taken from a female donor with ankylosing spondylitis or in good health (not recorded which). CDR3s leave out the opening cysteine and the closing phenylalanine or tryptophan. Each record gives: clone size, V gene, J gene, CDR3 protein. Some rows mark clone size as missing; the rest say once, few, many or name a class of expanded clone.

few	TRBV19	TRBJ1-6	ASSPLTEDSSPLH
.	TRBV20-1	TRBJ2-5	SASGLAIQETQY
many	TRBV20-1	TRBJ2-5	SATGFQETQY
many	TRBV20-1	TRBJ2-2	SVWTSGSTGELF
many	TRBV20-1	TRBJ1-5	SARGQANQPQH
few	TRBV5-1	TRBJ2-1	ASSLVAGVSYNEQF
.	TRBV5-1	TRBJ2-3	ASSQERGGSADTQY
few	TRBV20-1	TRBJ2-3	SARTSGSSTDTQY
.	TRBV3-1	TRBJ1-3	ASRQEPRNTIY
.	TRBV5-6	TRBJ2-7	ASSLGPAGEPYEQY
many	TRBV4-2	TRBJ1-3	ASSPGDRGENTIY
.	TRBV5-1	TRBJ2-7	ASSWAGDTSYEQY
many	TRBV20-1	TRBJ2-2	SVYPRDRLTGELF
few	TRBV5-1	TRBJ2-5	ASSPGHGVQETQY
many	TRBV3-1	TRBJ1-5	ASSQGGASGNQPQH